This TCR beta chain comes out of a study of T cells in Graves' hyperthyroidism and ophthalmopathy. Amplification of TCR beta CDR3 regions was performed using RNA transcripts as template. TCR CDR3 regions were first amplified by RT-PCR with HTBI primers. MiXCR was run by TCRdb on the multiplex PCR reads, yielding one entry per CDR3 protein. The sample has approximately 210,000 distinct CDR3 sequences; roughly a sixth are singletons. No progression to ophthalmopathy during 18 months of follow-up defined stable disease. V was clipped by 6 bases and J by 0 bases, with 12 bases between them. Germline lookup yields CDR1 MNHNS and CDR2 SASEGT. There are 15 residues in the CDR3. There are many counts of this clonotype.

The sequence was collected from a man aged 45 to 65 with Graves' hyperthyroidism. Sequencing was done on a sample of blood. V and J are TRBV6-1 and TRBJ2-1; a weak D match, TRBD1 (5 bases). CDR3 DNA: TGTGCCAGCAGACCAGGGTCTGACTCCTACAATGAGCAGTTCTTC. Its protein product is CASRPGSDSYNEQFF.